The 16 T cell receptor beta chains listed next were all sequenced from one sample in a study of T cell repertoires in aging, cancer and after chemotherapy. TRB rearrangements spanning V, D and J were amplified using mixed TRB-A/B primers. Using its own MiXCR run on the multiplex PCR reads, TCRdb lists one record per CDR3 protein. The table lists more than 10,000 distinct CDR3 sequences, 30% to 35% of them singletons, with about a fifth in the top ten. Peripheral blood genomic DNA, not sorted cells or RNA, was the template. Source material: blood. These receptors all stem from a human donor in good health. The donor label of this sample is uncertain.

As for this clonotype: A clone one base away is much larger, so this may be a read error. V gene TRBV6-5 combines with J gene TRBJ2-1; 8 bases are a match to TRBD1. The junction had 8 bases not matched to a gene; V was cut back by 6 bases and J by 10 bases. The CDR3 runs 13 residues. CDR1 is MNHEY, CDR2 SVGAGI, per germline. CDR3 coding DNA: TGTGCCAGCAGGCAGGGGGCCTCCTACGAGCAGTTCTTC. Protein: CASRQGASYEQFF.

The chain recombines TRBV15 with TRBJ1-4; D is undetermined. Germline CDR1 reads LNHNV; CDR2 reads YYDKDF (reference sequence). V gave up 1 base and J gave up 4 bases, with 10 bases separating them. The CDR3 is 15 residues long. CDR3 nucleotides: TGTGCCACCAGCAGAGTACGACTTGGTAATGAAAAACTGTTTTTT. It specifies CATSRVRLGNEKLFF.

There are a few counts of this clonotype. CDR3 region: CASTEQGDQNYGYTF. The CDR3 coding sequence is TGTGCCAGTACTGAACAGGGAGACCAGAACTATGGCTACACCTTC. The genes are TRBV19 and TRBJ1-2, with D perhaps TRBD1 (6 bases). V was clipped by 7 bases and J by 2 bases, with 17 bases between them. The germline CDR1 and CDR2 sequences are LNHDA and SQIVND (reference sequence). The CDR3 is 15 amino acids.

This clonotype has more than one count but fewer than ten. The genes are TRBV15 and TRBJ1-2; D is uncertain. Germline V CDR1 and CDR2: LNHNV, YYDKDF (reference sequence). This CDR3 contains 18 residues. The V end was cut by 1 base, the J end by 0 bases, with 18 bases between. The CDR3 here is CATSRGSLGARANYGYTF. The DNA for the CDR3 is TGTGCCACCAGCAGAGGGAGCCTGGGTGCGCGAGCTAACTATGGCTACACCTTC.

This clonotype was recorded a few times. V is TRBV30 and J is TRBJ1-1; 7 bases are a match to TRBD1. The CDR3 sequence is 15 residues long. V lost 0 bases and J lost 3; bases outside the gene matches: 7. The germline CDR1 and CDR2 sequences are GTSNPN and SVGIG (reference sequence). The CDR3 reads CAWSVRIDRDTEAFF. Here the CDR3 DNA reads TGTGCCTGGAGTGTACGGATAGACAGGGACACTGAAGCTTTCTTT.

The CDR3 nucleotides are TGTGCCAGCAGTTCCAGCGGGGGCCTTACGCAGTATTTT. This gives the protein CASSSSGGLTQYF. V usage is TRBV6-5 and J usage is TRBJ2-3, with 8 bases matching TRBD2. Germline V lookup: CDR1 MNHEY, CDR2 SVGAGI. CDR3 length: 13 residues. V shed 4 bases and J 8 bases; nucleotides not matched to a gene: 5.

This clonotype has just a few counts. The V gene is TRBV19, the J gene TRBJ1-1; 7 bases align to TRBD1. J lost 3 bases, V lost 3 bases, and 13 bases had no gene match. In germline, CDR1 is LNHDA, CDR2 SQIVND (reference sequence). This CDR3 region has 17 residues. CDR3 nucleotide sequence: TGTGCCAGTAGTATCAGAGGACAGGAGCTAAGGCACACTGAAGCTTTCTTT. Translated: CASSIRGQELRHTEAFF.

V and J are TRBV6-4 and TRBJ2-2, with D perhaps TRBD2 (5 bases). Trimming pared 4 bases from V and 0 bases from J, leaving 9 bases between. The CDR3 consists of 15 residues. The germline V gene has CDR1 MRHNA and CDR2 SNTAGT. CDR3 sequence: CASSASNPNTGELFF. As DNA, the CDR3 is TGTGCCAGCAGTGCTAGCAATCCGAACACCGGGGAGCTGTTTTTT.

By proportion, this clonotype is medium-sized. The genes are TRBV6-5 and TRBJ2-7; TRBD2 agrees at 7 bases. The CDR3 is 14 residues long. Germline V gene lookup returns CDR1 MNHEY and CDR2 SVGAGI. The V gene end was trimmed by 6 bases and the J gene end by 6 bases; junction bases not matched to a gene: 11. The CDR3 loop is CASSPRTRPGEQYF. In DNA form, the CDR3 reads TGTGCCAGCAGCCCCAGGACTAGACCTGGCGAGCAGTACTTC.

This clonotype turned up a few times. The CDR3 reads CASSRAIQETQYF. The CDR3 nucleotides are TGTGCCAGTAGTAGGGCCATCCAAGAGACCCAGTACTTC. The chain carries TRBV19 and TRBJ2-5; D uncertain. Looked up from germline, CDR1 is LNHDA and CDR2 is SQIVND (reference sequence). V dropped 4 bases and J dropped 1 base, with 7 bases sitting between them. This CDR3 is built from 13 residues.

A remark on this clonotype: Given a much more abundant clone one base away, this may be a read error. The CDR3 region is CAWAEGGRGSPLHF. CDR3 in DNA: TGTGCCTGGGCCGAGGGGGGGCGGGGGTCACCCCTCCACTTT. The chain employs TRBV19 and TRBJ1-6; perhaps TRBD1 as D (6 bases). The V end lost 11 bases, the J end lost 10 bases, and 21 bases lay between the germline ends. Germline V CDR1 and CDR2: LNHDA, SQIVND (reference sequence). There are 14 residues in the CDR3.

V gene TRBV7-9 combines with J gene TRBJ1-5, with D perhaps matching TRBD1 (6 bases). V lost 4 bases, J lost 2 bases, and 9 bases lay in between. The V gene's germline CDR1 is SEHNR and CDR2 FQNEAQ (reference sequence). The CDR3 totals 14 residues. The CDR3 nucleotides read TGTGCCAGCAGCTCCCGACAGGGCAATCAGCCCCAGCATTTT. Its translation: CASSSRQGNQPQHF.

The chain couples TRBV13 to TRBJ1-2, with 7 positions matching TRBD1. Germline-derived CDR1 and CDR2 are PRHDT and FYEKMQ (reference sequence). Trimming removed 7 bases from V and 5 bases from J; junction bases left unmatched: 10. This CDR3 has 14 residues. The chain's CDR3 is CASTLGRGIYGYTF. The CDR3, as DNA: TGTGCCAGCACCCTCGGCAGGGGGATTTATGGCTACACCTTC.

By frequency in the sample, this clonotype is medium-sized. This rearrangement joins TRBV10-3 to TRBJ1-1; 8 nucleotides agree with TRBD1. CDR1 is ENHRY, CDR2 SYGVKD, per germline. V lost 2 bases and J lost 10; bases outside the gene matches: 0. This CDR3 spans 11 amino acids. CDR3 coding DNA: TGTGCCATCAGTGAGGACAGGGGAGCTTTCTTT. Translation: CAISEDRGAFF.

V usage is TRBV20-1 and J usage is TRBJ2-1; no clear D gene. V lost 8 bases to trimming and J lost 12 bases, with 20 bases between them. Germline V gene lookup returns CDR1 DFQATT and CDR2 SNEGSKA (reference sequence). The CDR3 runs 12 residues. In DNA form, the CDR3 reads TGCAGTCCCCCGTCCACCGGGTTACCGCAGTTCTTC. Its translation: CSPPSTGLPQFF.

A few counts support this clonotype. CDR3 amino acids: CASRPTSHTDTQYF. The CDR3 DNA is TGTGCCAGCAGACCGACTAGCCACACAGATACGCAGTATTTT. The chain links TRBV5-4 to TRBJ2-3; TRBD2 matches 7 bases. The CDR3 sequence is 14 residues long. Germline CDR1 SGHNT, CDR2 YYREEE (reference sequence). The V gene end was trimmed by 5 bases and the J gene end by 2 bases; junction bases not matched to a gene: 5.